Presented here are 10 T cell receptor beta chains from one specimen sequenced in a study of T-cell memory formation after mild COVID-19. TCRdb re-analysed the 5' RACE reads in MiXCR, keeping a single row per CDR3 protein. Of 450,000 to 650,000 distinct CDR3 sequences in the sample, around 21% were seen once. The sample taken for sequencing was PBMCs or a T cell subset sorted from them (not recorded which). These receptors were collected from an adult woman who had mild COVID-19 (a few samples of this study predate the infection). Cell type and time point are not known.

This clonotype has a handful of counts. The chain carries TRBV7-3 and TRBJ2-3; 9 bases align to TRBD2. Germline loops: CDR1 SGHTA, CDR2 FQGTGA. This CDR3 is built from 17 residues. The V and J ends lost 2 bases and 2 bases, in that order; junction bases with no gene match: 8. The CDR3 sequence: CASSLGGASGATDTQYF. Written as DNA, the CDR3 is TGTGCCAGCAGCTTAGGGGGTGCTAGCGGGGCCACAGATACGCAGTATTTT.

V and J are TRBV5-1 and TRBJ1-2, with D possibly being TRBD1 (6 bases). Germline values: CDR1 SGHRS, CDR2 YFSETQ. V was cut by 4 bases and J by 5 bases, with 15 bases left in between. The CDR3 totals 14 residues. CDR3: CASSLSGTNYGYTF. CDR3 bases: TGCGCCAGCAGCCTCTCCGGGACAAATTATGGCTACACCTTC.

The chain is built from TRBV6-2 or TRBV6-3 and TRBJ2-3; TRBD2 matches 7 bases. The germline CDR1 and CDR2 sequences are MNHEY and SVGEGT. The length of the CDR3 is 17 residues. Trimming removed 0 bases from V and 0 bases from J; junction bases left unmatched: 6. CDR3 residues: CASSYSRGKESTDTQYF. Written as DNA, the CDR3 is TGTGCCAGCAGTTACTCGCGGGGGAAAGAAAGCACAGATACGCAGTATTTT.

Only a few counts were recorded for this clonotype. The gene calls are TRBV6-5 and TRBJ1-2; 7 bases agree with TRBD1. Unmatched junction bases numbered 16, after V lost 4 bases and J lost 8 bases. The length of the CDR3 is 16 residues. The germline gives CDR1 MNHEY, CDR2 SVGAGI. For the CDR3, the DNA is TGTGCCAGCAGTTTACGATCTGACAGGGCCACAGAGGGCTACACCTTC. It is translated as CASSLRSDRATEGYTF.

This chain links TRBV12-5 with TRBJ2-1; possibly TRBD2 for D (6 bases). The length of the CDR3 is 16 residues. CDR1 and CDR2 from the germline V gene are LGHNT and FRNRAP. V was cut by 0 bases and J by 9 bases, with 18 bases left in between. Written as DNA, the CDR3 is TGTGCTAGTGGTTTGGTACTTGGCGGGACGGGGAGTGAGCAGTTCTTC. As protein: CASGLVLGGTGSEQFF.

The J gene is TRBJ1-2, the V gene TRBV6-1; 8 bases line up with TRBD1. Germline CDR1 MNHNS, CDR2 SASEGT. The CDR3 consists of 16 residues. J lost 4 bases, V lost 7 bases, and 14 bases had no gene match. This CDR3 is CASTFHGQGGGYGYTF. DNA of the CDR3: TGTGCCAGCACCTTCCACGGACAGGGTGGGGGCTATGGCTACACCTTC.

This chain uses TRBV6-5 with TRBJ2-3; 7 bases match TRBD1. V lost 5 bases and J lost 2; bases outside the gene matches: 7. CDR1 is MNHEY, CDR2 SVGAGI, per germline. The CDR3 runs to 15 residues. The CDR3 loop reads CASSATGDSTDTQYF. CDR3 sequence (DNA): TGTGCCAGCAGTGCAACAGGGGATTCCACAGATACGCAGTATTTT.

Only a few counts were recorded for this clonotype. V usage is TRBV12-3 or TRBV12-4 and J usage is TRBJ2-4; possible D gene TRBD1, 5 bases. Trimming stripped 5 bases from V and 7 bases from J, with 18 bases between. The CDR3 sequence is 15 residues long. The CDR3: CASSPAGLSGNIQYF. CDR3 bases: TGTGCCAGCAGTCCCGCAGGGTTGAGTGGTAACATTCAGTACTTC.

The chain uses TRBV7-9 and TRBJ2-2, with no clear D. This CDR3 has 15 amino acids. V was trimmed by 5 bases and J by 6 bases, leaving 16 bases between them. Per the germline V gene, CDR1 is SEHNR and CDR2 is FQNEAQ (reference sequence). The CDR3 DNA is TGTGCCAGCAGCGCAACACGGTGGGCGCCCGGGGAGCTGTTTTTT. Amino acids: CASSATRWAPGELFF.

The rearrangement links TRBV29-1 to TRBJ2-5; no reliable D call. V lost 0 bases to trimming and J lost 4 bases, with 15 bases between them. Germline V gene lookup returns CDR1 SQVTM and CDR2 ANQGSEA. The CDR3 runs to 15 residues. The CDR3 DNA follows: TGCAGCGTTGAAGAGTGGGCAGGTCGGGTAGAGACCCAGTACTTC. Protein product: CSVEEWAGRVETQYF.